Presented here are 10 T cell receptor beta chains from one specimen sequenced in a study of T-cell memory formation after mild COVID-19. TCRdb reprocessed the 5' RACE reads with MiXCR, giving one entry per CDR3 protein. Of roughly 340,000 distinct CDR3 sequences in the sample, less than 25% were seen once. The material sequenced was PBMCs or a T cell subset sorted from them (not recorded which). These receptors were obtained from a man younger than 35 who had mild COVID-19 (a few samples of this study predate the infection). Cell type and time point are not known.

The chain employs TRBV5-8 and TRBJ2-7; D possibly corresponds to TRBD1 (6 bases). The V and J ends lost 7 bases and 2 bases respectively, with 13 bases between them. The germline V gene encodes CDR1 SGHTS and CDR2 YDEGEE. This CDR3 comprises 13 residues. The DNA for the CDR3 is TGTGCCAGCGCCTCCGGGACACCCTACGAGCAGTACTTC. Protein sequence: CASASGTPYEQYF. The whole variable domain, remainder taken from reference TRBV5-8 and TRBJ2-7, is EAGVTQSPTHLIKTRGQQATLRCSPISGHTSVYWYQQALGLGLQFLLWYDEGEERNRGNFPPRFSGRQFPNYSSELNVNALELEDSALYLCASASGTPYEQYFGPGTRLTVT.

This clonotype was detected once. This rearrangement joins TRBV3-1 to TRBJ1-2, with D perhaps matching TRBD1 (5 bases). The CDR3 runs to 15 residues. The ends were cut back, 0 bases at V and 6 bases at J, with 14 bases in the middle. Germline CDR1 reads LGHDT; CDR2 reads YNNKEL (reference sequence). The CDR3 DNA sequence: TGTGCCAGCAGCCAAGATGGGGCGGCAGTCGATGGCTACACCTTC. Amino acid sequence: CASSQDGAAVDGYTF.

In this sample, this clonotype turned up many times. The chain employs TRBV2 and TRBJ2-2, with D possibly TRBD1 on 6 matching bases. The CDR3 covers 15 residues. In germline, CDR1 is SNHLY, CDR2 FYNNEI. V lost 2 bases, J lost 6 bases, and 13 bases lay in between. CDR3 sequence: CASSEQGQGSGELFF. CDR3 DNA: TGTGCCAGCAGTGAACAGGGCCAGGGGTCCGGGGAGCTGTTTTTT.

V and J are TRBV20-1 and TRBJ2-5; D is unclear. Between the trimmed V and J ends, which lost 0 bases and 2 bases, there was a span of 10 bases. The CDR3 loop spans 14 amino acids. Germline values: CDR1 DFQATT, CDR2 SNEGSKA (reference sequence). For the CDR3, the DNA is TGCAGTGCTAGAGATTCCCGACGTCAAGAGACCCAGTACTTC. It specifies CSARDSRRQETQYF.

This clonotype has more than one count but fewer than ten. This rearrangement joins TRBV2 to TRBJ1-1; D gene unclear. Trimming removed 0 bases at V and 9 bases at J, with 11 bases between. The V gene's germline CDR1 is SNHLY and CDR2 FYNNEI. The CDR3 consists of 13 residues. This CDR3 is CASSEAQGQQAFF. CDR3 nucleotide sequence: TGTGCCAGCAGTGAAGCGCAAGGGCAGCAAGCTTTCTTT.

This chain links TRBV15 with TRBJ2-3; 9 nucleotides agree with TRBD2. Germline V lookup: CDR1 LNHNV, CDR2 YYDKDF (reference sequence). This CDR3 is 15 amino acids long. The V segment lost 3 bases and the J segment 4 bases; nucleotides outside the gene matches: 5. CDR3 sequence reads: CATSRRGGAADTQYF. The CDR3 DNA is TGTGCCACCAGCAGGCGCGGGGGGGCAGCAGATACGCAGTATTTT.

This chain uses TRBV21-1 with TRBJ1-6; TRBD1, as called in the table, went unchecked against the DNA. TRBV21-1 has pseudogene status. The CDR3 consists of 15 residues. The DNA of the CDR3 is TGTGCCAGCAGCAAAGTCAGGGGTCCGCATTCACCCCTCCACTTT. Translated, it gives CASSKVRGPHSPLHF.

The CDR3 region is CASGRDEQYF. The CDR3, as DNA: TGTGCCAGCGGGCGCGACGAGCAGTACTTC. The genes are TRBV2 and TRBJ2-7, with D uncertain. This CDR3 has 10 amino acids. V was trimmed by 8 bases and J by 5 bases, leaving 7 bases between them. The V gene's germline CDR1 is SNHLY and CDR2 FYNNEI.

In this sample, this clonotype turned up a few times. The chain recombines TRBV4-1 with TRBJ1-1, with a tentative D call TRBD1 (5 bases). Germline loops: CDR1 MGHRA, CDR2 YSYEKL. This CDR3 is 13 amino acids long. The germline V and J ends were trimmed by 0 bases and 8 bases, with 10 bases remaining between them. Here the CDR3 reads CASSQDVAGEAFF. CDR3 coding DNA: TGCGCCAGCAGCCAAGATGTGGCAGGGGAAGCTTTCTTT.

Worth noting for this clonotype: Relative to the germline gene, one junction end is altered; a read error may explain this. The V and J genes are TRBV4-3 and TRBJ2-2, with 11 positions matching TRBD2. Germline V gene sequence: CDR1 LGHNA, CDR2 YSLEER. This CDR3 comprises 17 residues. The DNA for the CDR3 is TGCGTCAGCAGCCAAGACAAGACTAGCGGGGCCTCCGGGGAGCTGTTTTTT. As protein: CVSSQDKTSGASGELFF.